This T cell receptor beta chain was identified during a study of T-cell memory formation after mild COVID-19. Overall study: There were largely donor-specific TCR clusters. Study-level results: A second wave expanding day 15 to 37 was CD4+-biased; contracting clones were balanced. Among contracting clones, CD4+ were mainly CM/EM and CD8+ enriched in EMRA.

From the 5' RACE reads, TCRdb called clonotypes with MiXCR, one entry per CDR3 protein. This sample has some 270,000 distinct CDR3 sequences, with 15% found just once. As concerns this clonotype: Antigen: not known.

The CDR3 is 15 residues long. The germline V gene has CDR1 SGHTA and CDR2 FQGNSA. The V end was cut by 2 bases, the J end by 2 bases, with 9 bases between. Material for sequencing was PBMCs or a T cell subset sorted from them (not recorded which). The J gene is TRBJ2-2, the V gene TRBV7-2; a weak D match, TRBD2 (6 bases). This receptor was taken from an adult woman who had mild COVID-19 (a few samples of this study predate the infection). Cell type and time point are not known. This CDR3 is CASSLKAGNTGELFF. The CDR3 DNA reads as TGTGCCAGCAGCTTAAAAGCGGGTAACACCGGGGAGCTGTTTTTT.